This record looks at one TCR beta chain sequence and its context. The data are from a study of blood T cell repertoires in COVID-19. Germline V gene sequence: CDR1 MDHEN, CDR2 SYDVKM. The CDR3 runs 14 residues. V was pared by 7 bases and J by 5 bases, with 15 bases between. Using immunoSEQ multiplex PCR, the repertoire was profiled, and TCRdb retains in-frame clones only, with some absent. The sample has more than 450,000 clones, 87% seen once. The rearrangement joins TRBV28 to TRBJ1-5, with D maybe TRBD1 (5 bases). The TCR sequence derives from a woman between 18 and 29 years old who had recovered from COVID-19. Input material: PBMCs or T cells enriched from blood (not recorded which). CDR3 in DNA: TGTGCCAGCACCGTGGGGGGTTTCTATCAGCCCCAGCATTTT. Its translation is CASTVGGFYQPQHF. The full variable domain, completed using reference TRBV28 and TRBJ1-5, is DVKVTQSSRYLVKRTGEKVFLECVQDMDHENMFWYRQDPGLGLRLIYFSYDVKMKEKGDIPEGYSVSREKKERFSLILESASTNQTSMYLCASTVGGFYQPQHFGDGTRLSIL.